This TCR beta chain was captured by sequencing in a study of cytomegalovirus exposure and HLA in healthy donors. Points from the study as a whole: In vitro data verified three CMV-associated chains as specific for CMV antigens.

The CDR3 is 18 residues long. A word on this clone: As yet, its antigen is unknown.

The data were produced by immunoSEQ multiplex PCR, yet TCRdb's version contains in-frame clones alone and is incomplete. The sample includes around 180,000 clones, approximately 84% of them seen just once. Donors came from a validation cohort of over 100 subjects, distinct from the first 666-subject cohort. The chain is built from TRBV21-1 and TRBJ2-7; the DNA was not compared with TRBD1, the D call given in the table. TRBV21-1 is labeled a pseudogene. The TCR comes from a man between 18 and 35 years old in good health and CMV-seropositive. Sequencing was performed on PBMCs. CDR3 amino acids: CASSKEVRDRDFSYEQYF. The CDR3 DNA reads as TGTGCCAGCAGCAAAGAGGTCCGGGACAGGGACTTCTCCTACGAGCAGTACTTC.